The T cell receptor beta chain described here comes from a study of T cell responses to AZD1222 COVID-19 vaccine. Findings and limits, study-wide: Donors skewed white British and female; clonal diversity was possibly underestimated. Baseline serology detected seropositivity in only five to seven AZD1222 recipients. Unmutated regions of variants are reportedly targeted by nearly half of spike-specific TCRs. Researchers report vaccine-associated CD4 TCRs spanning spike, with dominance at 160-218 and 743-854.

The CDR3 totals 14 residues. The V and J ends lost 2 bases and 7 bases, in that order; junction bases with no gene match: 5. CDR1 and CDR2 (germline): MNHEY, SVGAGI. This clone has just one count. Its antigen is currently unknown. Sequencing used immunoSEQ multiplex PCR; TCRdb keeps in-frame clones, though not all of them. The sample shows around 120,000 clones, 80% to 95% of them seen only once. The chain is built from TRBV6-5 and TRBJ1-5; 7 nucleotides align to TRBD1. The starting material was peripheral blood, obtained on day 0 of AZD1222 vaccination. The origin of this receptor is an adult in good health. CDR3 residues: CASSYDRVVQPQHF. The CDR3 nucleotides read TGTGCCAGCAGTTACGACAGGGTAGTACAGCCCCAGCATTTT.